The source of this TCR beta chain is a study of shared clonotypes between healthy human individuals. Study outcomes and limitations: Limited genetic and exposure-history diversity came from having few donors.

Together with CD45RO+ cells, CCR7-negative CD45RA+ TemRA cells were included in CD8 memory. As to this clone: Its target is unknown.

Trimming pared 0 bases from V and 4 bases from J, leaving 10 bases between. Germline-derived CDR1 and CDR2 are SGHVS and FQNEAQ. The CDR3 runs to 15 residues. The data were produced by immunoSEQ multiplex PCR, yet TCRdb's version contains in-frame clones alone and is incomplete. This table holds 90,000 to 120,000 clones, 55% to 70% found once. The rearrangement joins TRBV7-8 to TRBJ2-1; D not certain. The receptor was derived from a woman aged 25 to 39 in good health. The sequenced sample was memory CD8+ T cells sorted from blood. Subset reported: CD45RO+ cells pooled with CCR7-negative TemRA cells. CDR3 sequence reads: CASSLAWSPYNEQFF. In nucleotides, the CDR3 is TGTGCCAGCAGCTTAGCATGGTCACCATACAATGAGCAGTTCTTC.